Following are 20 T cell receptor beta chains from one sample sequenced in a study of blood T cell repertoires in COVID-19. Here immunoSEQ multiplex PCR was the method, and the copy in TCRdb shows in-frame clones only, minus some. Seen here are 370,000 or so clones, roughly 80% observed once, and the top ten hold under 1.2%. Sample: peripheral blood. The receptors were sampled from a human donor with acute or convalescent COVID-19. The donor label of this sample is uncertain.

The chain links TRBV11-3 to TRBJ2-7, with 8 bases matching TRBD1. V lost 2 bases and J lost 5; bases outside the gene matches: 2. Germline loops: CDR1 SGHNT, CDR2 YENEEA. This CDR3 is built from 13 residues. The CDR3 sequence is CASSLKQGDEQYF. For the CDR3, the DNA is TGTGCCAGCAGCTTAAAACAGGGGGACGAGCAGTACTTC. Full variable domain (remainder filled in from reference TRBV11-3 and TRBJ2-7): EAGVVQSPRYKIIEKKQPVAFWCNPISGHNTLYWYLQNLGQGPELLIRYENEEAVDDSQLPKDRFSAERLKGVDSTLKIQPAELGDSAVYLCASSLKQGDEQYFGPGTRLTVT.

V is TRBV30 and J is TRBJ2-5, with D possibly matching TRBD1 (5 bases). Trimming left V 3 bases short and J 1 base short, with 6 bases between. CDR3 length: 12 amino acids. Germline V CDR1 and CDR2: GTSNPN, SVGIG (reference sequence). CDR3 sequence: CAWRGAQETQYF. Here the CDR3 DNA reads TGTGCCTGGAGAGGGGCCCAAGAGACCCAGTACTTC.

The chain links TRBV7-2 to TRBJ2-2; a weak D match, TRBD2 (6 bases). CDR1 SGHTA and CDR2 FQGNSA come from the germline V gene. This CDR3 comprises 17 residues. V was cut by 1 base and J by 6 bases, with 18 bases left in between. CDR3 DNA: TGTGCCAGCAGCTTAGTCTTATCCCGGGGGAGCGCCGGGGAGCTGTTTTTT. It specifies CASSLVLSRGSAGELFF.

The rearrangement joins TRBV6-4 to TRBJ2-2; tentative D call: TRBD2 (5 bases). V lost 4 bases and J lost 5, with 8 bases in between. The germline V gene encodes CDR1 MRHNA and CDR2 SNTAGT. This CDR3 comprises 13 residues. The CDR3 DNA reads as TGTGCCAGCAGTGTCCGGGGAACCGGGGAGCTGTTTTTT. Protein sequence: CASSVRGTGELFF.

The rearrangement uses TRBV3-1 (or the pseudogene TRBV3-2) and TRBJ1-1, with a weak D call TRBD1 (5 bases). The CDR3 has 12 residues. The germline V and J ends were trimmed by 8 bases and 10 bases, with 17 bases remaining between them. The germline CDR1 and CDR2 sequences are LGHDT and YNNKEL (reference sequence). As DNA, the CDR3 is TGTGCCAGCCCCGGGGAGGGGAAGAGAGCTTTCTTT. Translation: CASPGEGKRAFF.

The chain joins TRBV12-5 to TRBJ1-2, with D perhaps TRBD1 (5 bases). Germline V gene data show CDR1 as LGHNT and CDR2 as FRNRAP. Deletions cut 0 bases from V and 6 bases from J, with 8 bases between. The CDR3 totals 13 residues. CDR3 loop: CASGLVQADGYTF. CDR3 coding DNA: TGTGCTAGTGGTTTGGTACAGGCGGATGGCTACACCTTC.

The table lists this clone with many counts. V and J are TRBV2 and TRBJ2-2; D possibly corresponds to TRBD1 (6 bases). Trimming left V 6 bases short and J 2 bases short, with 16 bases between. CDR3 length: 16 residues. Germline assignment: CDR1 SNHLY and CDR2 FYNNEI. In DNA, the CDR3 is TGTGCCAGCAGCCCCCAGGGGAACCTAAACACCGGGGAGCTGTTTTTT. Translated: CASSPQGNLNTGELFF.

This clone was seen once. The gene calls are TRBV9 and TRBJ2-2; TRBD1 agrees at 8 bases. The V and J ends lost 7 bases and 6 bases, in that order; junction bases with no gene match: 11. This CDR3 spans 15 amino acids. Germline CDR1 SGDLS, CDR2 YYNGEE. CDR3 coding DNA: TGTGCCAGCGGTAAAACAGGGGGTGGGGCCGGGGAGCTGTTTTTT. This gives the protein CASGKTGGGAGELFF.

The chain is built from TRBV4-1 and TRBJ1-1, with TRBD1 matching 7 bases. V trimming: 4 bases; J trimming: 2 bases; junction bases outside the gene matches: 4. The length of the CDR3 is 14 residues. Germline V gene sequence: CDR1 MGHRA, CDR2 YSYEKL. Here the CDR3 reads CASSPQGGNTEAFF. The CDR3 nucleotides read TGCGCCAGCAGCCCCCAGGGGGGAAACACTGAAGCTTTCTTT.

The CDR3 sequence is CASRNRNEKLFF. Here the CDR3 DNA reads TGTGCCAGTAGGAACCGGAATGAAAAACTGTTTTTT. This chain links TRBV19 with TRBJ1-4; D is ambiguous. V dropped 6 bases and J dropped 5 bases, with 7 bases sitting between them. There are 12 residues in the CDR3. Germline loops: CDR1 LNHDA, CDR2 SQIVND (reference sequence).

The V call is TRBV19, the J call TRBJ1-2, with D maybe TRBD1 (5 bases). This CDR3 contains 13 residues. V was clipped by 4 bases and J by 5 bases, with 11 bases between them. Germline-derived CDR1 and CDR2 are LNHDA and SQIVND (reference sequence). In DNA form, the CDR3 reads TGTGCCAGTAGTACCGACAGCCGGTATGGCTACACCTTC. It yields the protein CASSTDSRYGYTF.

The genes are TRBV6-5 and TRBJ1-5; possibly TRBD1 for D (5 bases). This CDR3 is 13 amino acids long. Between the trimmed V and J ends, which lost 6 bases and 0 bases, there was a span of 6 bases. The germline CDR1 and CDR2 sequences are MNHEY and SVGAGI. The CDR3 DNA reads TGTGCCAGCAGGACAGCTAGCAATCAGCCCCAGCATTTT. It specifies CASRTASNQPQHF.

The chain is built from TRBV11-2 and TRBJ1-6; no reliable D call. CDR3 length: 15 amino acids. The V end lost 0 bases, the J end lost 5 bases, and 8 bases lay between the germline ends. Germline V gives CDR1 SGHAT, CDR2 FQNNGV. The CDR3 reads CASSLERANNSPLHF. Here the CDR3 DNA reads TGTGCCAGCAGCTTAGAGAGGGCCAATAATTCACCCCTCCACTTT. The whole variable domain, remainder taken from reference TRBV11-2 and TRBJ1-6, is EAGVAQSPRYKIIEKRQSVAFWCNPISGHATLYWYQQILGQGPKLLIQFQNNGVVDDSQLPKDRFSAERLKGVDSTLKIQPAKLEDSAVYLCASSLERANNSPLHFGNGTRLTVT.

This rearrangement joins TRBV4-1 to TRBJ2-7, with 8 bases matching TRBD2. V trimming: 3 bases; J trimming: 3 bases; junction bases outside the gene matches: 1. CDR3 size: 13 residues. Per germline, CDR1 MGHRA and CDR2 YSYEKL. CDR3 region: CASSHGTSYEQYF. As DNA, the CDR3 is TGCGCCAGCAGCCACGGGACTAGCTACGAGCAGTACTTC.

V usage is TRBV2 and J usage is TRBJ1-5, with a weak D call TRBD1 (5 bases). The CDR3 runs to 15 residues. Trimming pared 2 bases from V and 4 bases from J, leaving 12 bases between. Germline lookup yields CDR1 SNHLY and CDR2 FYNNEI. In nucleotides, the CDR3 is TGTGCCAGCAGTGAAAGGGCAGGGAGGAATCAGCCCCAGCATTTT. Protein sequence: CASSERAGRNQPQHF.

This clone has just one count. The chain recombines TRBV5-1 with TRBJ1-1; no definite D call. V shed 2 bases and J shed 4 bases, with 12 bases lying between them. This CDR3 has 14 amino acids. Germline CDR1 reads SGHRS; CDR2 reads YFSETQ. The CDR3: CASSFEVRSTEAFF. For the CDR3, the DNA is TGCGCCAGCAGCTTTGAGGTACGGAGCACTGAAGCTTTCTTT.

This rearrangement joins TRBV7-8 to TRBJ2-2, with no clear D. Looked up from germline, CDR1 is SGHVS and CDR2 is FQNEAQ. V lost 3 bases and J lost 2, with 10 bases in between. The CDR3 extends over 15 amino acids. The CDR3 region has the DNA TGTGCCAGCAGCTTCGTGACTCAAAACACCGGGGAGCTGTTTTTT. Protein: CASSFVTQNTGELFF.

The chain has TRBV5-1 and TRBJ2-7; TRBD1 agrees at 9 bases. The CDR3 runs to 16 residues. The V and J ends lost 0 bases and 3 bases, in that order; junction bases with no gene match: 7. The germline gives CDR1 SGHRS, CDR2 YFSETQ. This CDR3 reads CASSLGPGQGDYEQYF. In DNA form, the CDR3 reads TGCGCCAGCAGCTTGGGCCCGGGACAGGGTGACTACGAGCAGTACTTC. Full variable domain (remainder filled in from reference TRBV5-1 and TRBJ2-7): KAGVTQTPRYLIKTRGQQVTLSCSPISGHRSVSWYQQTPGQGLQFLFEYFSETQRNKGNFPGRFSGRQFSNSRSEMNVSTLELGDSALYLCASSLGPGQGDYEQYFGPGTRLTVT.

The chain uses TRBV5-1 and TRBJ1-1; a weak D match, TRBD1 (6 bases). The CDR3 has 16 amino acids. Germline assignment: CDR1 SGHRS and CDR2 YFSETQ. Trimming shortened V by 0 bases and J by 1 base, and 13 bases separated the two germline ends. The CDR3 sequence: CASSLDQMGQNTEAFF. CDR3 in DNA: TGCGCCAGCAGCTTGGACCAGATGGGACAGAACACTGAAGCTTTCTTT.

V is TRBV2 and J is TRBJ2-5, with no clear D. Germline CDR1 and CDR2: SNHLY and FYNNEI. V was cut by 8 bases and J by 5 bases, with 9 bases left in between. The CDR3 runs to 11 residues. CDR3 protein: CASVILETQYF. The CDR3 DNA follows: TGTGCCAGCGTAATTCTGGAGACCCAGTACTTC.